The next 27 T cell receptor beta chains were all read from a single sample in a study of shared clonotypes between healthy human individuals. The assay was immunoSEQ multiplex PCR, and TCRdb's table has in-frame clones only and misses some. This sample has 400,000 to 600,000 clones; 60% to 80% occur once, and the top ten carry under 15%. The sequenced sample consisted of PBMCs. These receptors all come from a woman aged 40 to 50 in good health. Some clones in this sample may be carry-over from other donors' samples.

The chain is built from TRBV5-6 and TRBJ2-7, with 9 bases matching TRBD1. J lost 4 bases, V lost 2 bases, and 7 bases had no gene match. Germline CDR1 and CDR2: SGHDT and YYEEEE. This CDR3 contains 15 residues. CDR3 coding DNA: TGTGCCAGCAGCTTTGCTCCGGGACAGGGTTACGAGCAGTACTTC. It translates to CASSFAPGQGYEQYF.

The chain carries TRBV27 and TRBJ2-7, with D tentatively TRBD1 (6 bases). V lost 5 bases and J lost 11, with 19 bases in between. The V gene's germline CDR1 is MNHEY and CDR2 SMNVEV (reference sequence). This CDR3 contains 13 residues. The CDR3 coding sequence is TGTGCCAGCAGTATTCGAACAGGGCTTCTCGAGTACTTC. Protein: CASSIRTGLLEYF.

The gene calls are TRBV15 and TRBJ2-1; 11 bases map to TRBD2. The CDR3 length is 17 residues. The V and J ends lost 2 bases and 7 bases, in that order; junction bases with no gene match: 10. Germline values: CDR1 LNHNV, CDR2 YYDKDF (reference sequence). The CDR3 coding sequence is TGTGCCACCAGCAGAACCGCGGGACTAGCGGTAAGGAATGAGCAGTTCTTC. It yields the protein CATSRTAGLAVRNEQFF.

J is TRBJ1-4 and V is TRBV5-6; D remains ambiguous. Germline V gene lookup returns CDR1 SGHDT and CDR2 YYEEEE. Trimming shortened V by 0 bases and J by 11 bases, and 11 bases separated the two germline ends. The CDR3 runs 13 residues. The CDR3 DNA is TGTGCCAGCAGCTTGGGGAGGGTTTGGAAACTGTTTTTT. Translated, it gives CASSLGRVWKLFF.

This clone has only a few counts. The V gene is TRBV7-9, the J gene TRBJ1-1; the match to TRBD1 covers 8 bases. The CDR3 is 15 amino acids. With 5 bases clipped from V and 0 bases from J, the junction kept 5 bases outside the gene matches. Germline loops: CDR1 SEHNR, CDR2 FQNEAQ (reference sequence). The CDR3 nucleotides are TGTGCCAGCAGCCCGAGGACAGGGTTGAACACTGAAGCTTTCTTT. Translated, it gives CASSPRTGLNTEAFF.

The J gene is TRBJ2-7, the V gene TRBV25-1; D is possibly TRBD1 (6 bases). The V gene lost 1 base and the J gene lost 2 bases, with 12 bases spanning the gap. Germline CDR1 MGHDK, CDR2 SYGVNS. CDR3 length: 15 residues. CDR3 amino acids: CASSELSAGAYEQYF. In DNA form, the CDR3 reads TGTGCCAGCAGTGAATTGTCGGCAGGGGCCTACGAGCAGTACTTC.

The chain uses TRBV5-4 and TRBJ2-5, with 7 bases lining up with TRBD2. The CDR3 is 16 amino acids. V dropped 4 bases and J dropped 5; count of bases not matched to a gene: 14. Per the germline V gene, CDR1 is SGHNT and CDR2 is YYREEE (reference sequence). The chain's CDR3 is CASSPGGGGVRETQYF. CDR3 in DNA: TGTGCCAGCAGCCCTGGAGGTGGGGGGGTCCGGGAGACCCAGTACTTC. The full variable domain, with the rest looked up from reference TRBV5-4 and TRBJ2-5, is ETGVTQSPTHLIKTRGQQVTLRCSSQSGHNTVSWYQQALGQGPQFIFQYYREEENGRGNFPPRFSGLQFPNYSSELNVNALELDDSALYLCASSPGGGGVRETQYFGPGTRLLVL.

The V gene is TRBV7-8, the J gene TRBJ2-5; no definite D call. The CDR3 spans 14 residues. Trimming cost V 2 bases and J 1 base, with 8 bases left between them. Germline lookup yields CDR1 SGHVS and CDR2 FQNEAQ. In nucleotides, the CDR3 is TGTGCCAGCAGCTTACAGCCTTCCCAAGAGACCCAGTACTTC. Encoded protein: CASSLQPSQETQYF.

This clone was detected only once. V gene TRBV7-3 combines with J gene TRBJ2-3; possibly TRBD2 for D (5 bases). V lost 6 bases to trimming and J lost 6 bases, with 13 bases between them. Germline assignment: CDR1 SGHTA and CDR2 FQGTGA. CDR3 length: 13 amino acids. This CDR3 reads CASRLWRPDTQYF. CDR3 nucleotides: TGTGCCAGCAGGCTGTGGAGGCCGGATACGCAGTATTTT.

The genes are TRBV5-4 and TRBJ1-1; 9 bases line up with TRBD1. The CDR3 is 15 amino acids. V shed 4 bases and J 4 bases; nucleotides not matched to a gene: 8. Germline CDR1 reads SGHNT; CDR2 reads YYREEE (reference sequence). CDR3: CASSGDRVGGTEAFF. The CDR3 nucleotides read TGTGCCAGCAGCGGGGACAGGGTGGGTGGCACTGAAGCTTTCTTT.

The gene calls are TRBV5-1 and TRBJ2-1, with TRBD2 identical over 14 bases. The CDR3 consists of 17 residues. Germline CDR1 is SGHRS and CDR2 is YFSETQ. The V segment lost 4 bases and the J segment 8 bases; nucleotides outside the gene matches: 11. This CDR3 reads CASSPPGTSGSLHEQFF. CDR3 in DNA: TGCGCCAGCAGCCCCCCCGGGACTAGCGGGAGTCTCCATGAGCAGTTCTTC.

Concerning this clone itself: The identical CDR3 is also encoded by other nucleotide sequences in the sample. The rearrangement links TRBV9 to TRBJ1-5, with 10 bases aligning to TRBD1. From germline, CDR1 is SGDLS and CDR2 YYNGEE. The trim removed 3 bases at V and 5 bases at J, leaving 2 bases unmatched. This CDR3 is built from 14 residues. CDR3 loop: CASSAGTGDQPQHF. CDR3 sequence (DNA): TGTGCCAGCAGCGCGGGGACAGGGGATCAGCCCCAGCATTTT.

The chain uses TRBV2 and TRBJ1-4; no firm D call. Trimming took 4 bases from V and 0 from J, leaving 6 bases between them. There are 14 residues in the CDR3. Germline lookup yields CDR1 SNHLY and CDR2 FYNNEI. In DNA form, the CDR3 reads TGTGCCAGCAGTGGTCCATCAACTAATGAAAAACTGTTTTTT. Protein sequence: CASSGPSTNEKLFF. The entire variable domain, with the rest obtained from reference TRBV2 and TRBJ1-4, is as follows: EPEVTQTPSHQVTQMGQEVILRCVPISNHLYFYWYRQILGQKVEFLVSFYNNEISEKSEIFDDQFSVERPDGSNFTLKIRSTKLEDSAMYFCASSGPSTNEKLFFGSGTQLSVL.

The J gene is TRBJ2-3, the V gene TRBV5-4, with 8 bases identical to TRBD2. The CDR3 covers 13 residues. Germline V gene sequence: CDR1 SGHNT, CDR2 YYREEE (reference sequence). With V trimmed by 5 bases and J by 1 base, 0 bases remained unmatched. The CDR3 coding sequence is TGTGCCAGCAGACTAGCGGGCACAGATACGCAGTATTTT. Its translation: CASRLAGTDTQYF.

The gene calls are TRBV4-2 and TRBJ1-2; TRBD1 matches at 9 bases. CDR1 and CDR2 (germline): LGHNA, YNFKEQ. Losses at the gene ends were 0 bases for V and 4 bases for J; bases not matched to a gene: 6. The CDR3 is made up of 16 amino acids. The CDR3 protein is CASSQEGTGQIYGYTF. Written as DNA, the CDR3 is TGTGCCAGCAGCCAAGAGGGGACAGGGCAAATCTATGGCTACACCTTC.

In regard to this clone: Its ends do not fully match the called genes, so a read error is possible. The chain recombines TRBV2 with TRBJ2-1, with TRBD1 matching over 8 bases. The CDR3 loop spans 14 amino acids. CDR1 SNHLY and CDR2 FYNNEI come from the germline V gene. Here the CDR3 DNA reads TGTGCCAGCAGTGGGACAGGGTACTACCATGAGCAGTTCTTC. Translating it yields CASSGTGYYHEQFF.

This chain uses TRBV6-5 with TRBJ2-7, with 7 nucleotides matching TRBD1. Germline assignment: CDR1 MNHEY and CDR2 SVGAGI. CDR3 length: 15 residues. V shed 6 bases, J shed 3 bases, and the junction held 11 bases outside the gene matches. The chain's CDR3 is CASSLIDRDDYEQYF. The CDR3 DNA reads TGTGCCAGCAGCCTTATCGACAGGGATGACTACGAGCAGTACTTC.

This clone was seen once. The V gene is TRBV29-1, the J gene TRBJ2-1, with 9 bases lining up with TRBD2. V trimming: 3 bases; J trimming: 5 bases; junction bases outside the gene matches: 5. The CDR3 totals 14 residues. The V gene's germline CDR1 is SQVTM and CDR2 ANQGSEA. The CDR3 DNA reads as TGCAGCGTTGAGGAACTAGCGGGCCACAATGAGCAGTTCTTC. It encodes CSVEELAGHNEQFF.

The V and J genes are TRBV10-3 and TRBJ2-7; a possible D gene is TRBD2 (5 bases). The CDR3 contains 12 residues. Germline V gives CDR1 ENHRY, CDR2 SYGVKD. V dropped 4 bases and J dropped 3 bases, with 7 bases sitting between them. The DNA for the CDR3 is TGTGCCATCAGTGCCGGGAACTACGAGCAGTACTTC. The encoded protein is CAISAGNYEQYF.

V usage is TRBV30 and J usage is TRBJ1-4, with 8 bases that match TRBD1. Looked up from germline, CDR1 is GTSNPN and CDR2 is SVGIG (reference sequence). CDR3 length equals 13 residues. V shed 2 bases, J shed 5 bases, and the junction held 1 base outside the gene matches. The DNA for the CDR3 is TGTGCCTGGAGTACAGGGGGGAATGAAAAACTGTTTTTT. This codes for CAWSTGGNEKLFF.

This sequence joins TRBV5-4 and TRBJ2-1, with TRBD2 as a possible D gene (6 bases). V lost 1 base and J lost 6, with 11 bases in between. The CDR3 loop spans 14 amino acids. Germline lookup yields CDR1 SGHNT and CDR2 YYREEE (reference sequence). The CDR3 sequence is CASSLKTEGNEQFF. The DNA of the CDR3 is TGTGCCAGCAGCTTGAAGACGGAGGGCAATGAGCAGTTCTTC.

The table lists this clone with a count of one. This may come from a read error, since a much larger clone is one base off. The same CDR3 arises from other DNA sequences in this sample as well. The genes are TRBV27 and TRBJ1-1; the D gene is possibly TRBD1 (5 bases). The germline CDR1 and CDR2 sequences are MNHEY and SMNVEV (reference sequence). This CDR3 has 14 residues. The CDR3 protein is CASSSWQDNTEAFF. The CDR3 DNA is TGTGCCAGCAGTTCGTGGCAGGACAACACTGAAGCTTTCTTC.

As regards this clone: Other nucleotide sequences in the sample specify the same CDR3. The chain joins TRBV28 to TRBJ1-1; the D gene is possibly TRBD1 (5 bases). CDR1 MDHEN and CDR2 SYDVKM come from the germline V gene. Trimming removed 5 bases at V and 5 bases at J, with 12 bases between. This CDR3 comprises 13 residues. CDR3: CASSLSGGTEAFF. DNA for the CDR3: TGTGCCAGCAGTCTCTCGGGGGGAACTGAAGCTTTCTTT.

The CDR3 bases are TGCGCCAGCAGCCAAGAGTGGGCAGATAATCAGCCCCAGCATTTT. Protein sequence: CASSQEWADNQPQHF. V and J are TRBV4-1 and TRBJ1-5; no definite D call. Germline V gene sequence: CDR1 MGHRA, CDR2 YSYEKL. Trimming cost V 0 bases and J 4 bases, with 10 bases left between them. The CDR3 totals 15 residues.

The chain uses TRBV11-3 and TRBJ2-1; 10 bases map to TRBD2. The CDR3 loop spans 16 amino acids. The V gene's germline CDR1 is SGHNT and CDR2 YENEEA. V lost 0 bases and J lost 2; bases outside the gene matches: 1. As DNA, the CDR3 is TGTGCCAGCAGCTTAGATACTAGCGGGGCCTACAATGAGCAGTTCTTC. It yields the protein CASSLDTSGAYNEQFF.

As regards this clone: One base away lies a much larger clone, so this may be a sequencing read error. Other nucleotide sequences from this sample produce the same CDR3. The V gene is TRBV28, the J gene TRBJ2-7; D is uncertain. Trimming removed 1 base at V and 3 bases at J, with 1 base between. Per germline, CDR1 MDHEN and CDR2 SYDVKM. The CDR3 runs 11 residues. The CDR3 nucleotides are TGTGCCAGCAGTTTATTCTACGAGCAGTACTTC. Its translation: CASSLFYEQYF.

Remarks on this clone: This likely stems from a read error, as it lies one base from a far larger clone. Other DNA sequences in the sample encode the same CDR3. The rearrangement links TRBV28 to TRBJ2-1; 9 nucleotides align to TRBD1. J gave up 3 bases and V 5 bases, and 11 bases lay outside the gene matches. Per the germline V gene, CDR1 is MDHEN and CDR2 is SYDVKM. The CDR3 covers 17 residues. The CDR3 region is CASSPLFGTGFYNEQFF. The CDR3 DNA follows: TGTGCCAGCAGTCCGCTCTTTGGGACAGGGTTCTACAATGAGCAGTTCTTC.